This entry features one TCR beta chain sequence. Deletions cut 0 bases from V and 4 bases from J, with 9 bases between. Per the germline V gene, CDR1 is MNHEY and CDR2 is SMNVEV (reference sequence). This CDR3 spans 14 amino acids. TCRdb's copy holds only in-frame clones and misses some; the assay was immunoSEQ multiplex PCR. The sample contains about 160,000 clones, around 83% of which appear only once. This sample is part of a study of blood T cell repertoires in COVID-19. The receptor was isolated from a woman between 45 and 65 years old with COVID-19, enrolled during active disease. The sample comprised peripheral blood. The rearrangement links TRBV27 to TRBJ2-5; maybe TRBD2 (5 bases). Here the CDR3 reads CASSLSRGRETQYF. DNA of the CDR3: TGTGCCAGCAGTTTATCGAGAGGGAGAGAGACCCAGTACTTC.